The TCR beta chain described here comes from a study of T cell changes during pregnancy in multiple sclerosis. The repertoire was sequenced with immunoSEQ multiplex PCR; TCRdb's copy has only in-frame clones and lacks some. The data show roughly 50,000 clones, roughly nine tenths seen once. CDR3 length: 15 amino acids. CDR1 is LGHNA, CDR2 YNFKEQ, per germline. Trimming cost V 3 bases and J 3 bases; bases outside gene matches: 4. The chain couples TRBV4-2 to TRBJ2-2; 7 bases line up with TRBD2. The receptor's source is a female donor with multiple sclerosis, enrolled in a pregnancy study. Sequences were derived from CD8+ T cells from peripheral blood mononuclear cells, sampled in the second trimester of pregnancy. CDR3 nucleotides: TGTGCCAGCAGCCAGGAGGGAGGGGACACCGGGGAGCTGTTTTTT. Its protein product is CASSQEGGDTGELFF.